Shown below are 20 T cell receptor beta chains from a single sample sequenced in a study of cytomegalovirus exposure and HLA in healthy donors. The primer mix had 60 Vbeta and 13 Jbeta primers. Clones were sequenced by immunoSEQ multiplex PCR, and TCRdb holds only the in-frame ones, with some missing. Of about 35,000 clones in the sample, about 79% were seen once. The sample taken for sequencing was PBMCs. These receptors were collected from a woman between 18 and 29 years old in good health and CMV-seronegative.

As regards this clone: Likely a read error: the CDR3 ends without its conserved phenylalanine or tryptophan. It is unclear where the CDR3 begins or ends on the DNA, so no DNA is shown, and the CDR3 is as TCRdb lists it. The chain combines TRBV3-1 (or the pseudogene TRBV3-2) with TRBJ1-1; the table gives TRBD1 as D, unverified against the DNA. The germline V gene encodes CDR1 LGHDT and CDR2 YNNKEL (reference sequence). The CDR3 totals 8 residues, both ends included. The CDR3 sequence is CASSRDRR.

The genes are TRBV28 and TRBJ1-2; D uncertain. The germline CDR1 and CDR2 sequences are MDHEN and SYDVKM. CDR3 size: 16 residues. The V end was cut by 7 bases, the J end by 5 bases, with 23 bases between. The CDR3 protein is CASTRGSGSSLYGYTF. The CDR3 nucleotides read TGTGCCAGCACCCGAGGGTCGGGGAGTTCACTGTATGGCTACACCTTC.

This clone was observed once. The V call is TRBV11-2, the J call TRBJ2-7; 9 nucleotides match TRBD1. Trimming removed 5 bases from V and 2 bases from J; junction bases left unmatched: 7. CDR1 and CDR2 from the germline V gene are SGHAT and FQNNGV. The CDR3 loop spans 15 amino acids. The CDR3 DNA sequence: TGTGCCAGCAGCCAGGACAGGGGAAGGACCTACGAGCAGTACTTC. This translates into CASSQDRGRTYEQYF.

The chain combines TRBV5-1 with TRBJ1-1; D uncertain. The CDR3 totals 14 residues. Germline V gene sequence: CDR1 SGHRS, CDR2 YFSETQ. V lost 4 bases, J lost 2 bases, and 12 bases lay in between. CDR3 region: CASSTMTSNTEAFF. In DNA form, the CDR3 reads TGCGCCAGCAGCACAATGACAAGTAACACTGAAGCTTTCTTT.

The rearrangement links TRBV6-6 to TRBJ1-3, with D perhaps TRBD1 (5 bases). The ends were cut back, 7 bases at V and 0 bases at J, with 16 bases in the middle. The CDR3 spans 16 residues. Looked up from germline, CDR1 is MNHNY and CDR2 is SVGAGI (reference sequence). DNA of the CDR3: TGTGCCAGCACGTTCGAGAGCAGGGTCTCTGGAAACACCATATATTTT. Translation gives CASTFESRVSGNTIYF.

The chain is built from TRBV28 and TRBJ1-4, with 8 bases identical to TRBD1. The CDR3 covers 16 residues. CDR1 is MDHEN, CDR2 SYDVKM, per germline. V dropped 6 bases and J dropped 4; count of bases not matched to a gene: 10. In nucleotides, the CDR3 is TGTGCCAGCAGCAAAGAACAGGGGGGTGGTAATGAAAAACTGTTTTTT. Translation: CASSKEQGGGNEKLFF. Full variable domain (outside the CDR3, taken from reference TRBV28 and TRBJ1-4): DVKVTQSSRYLVKRTGEKVFLECVQDMDHENMFWYRQDPGLGLRLIYFSYDVKMKEKGDIPEGYSVSREKKERFSLILESASTNQTSMYLCASSKEQGGGNEKLFFGSGTQLSVL.

This chain's CDR3 is CASSTYGHRKNNEQFF. The CDR3 DNA sequence: TGTGCCAGCAGCACCTACGGACACAGGAAGAACAATGAGCAGTTCTTC. The rearrangement links TRBV7-9 to TRBJ2-1; possible D gene TRBD1, 5 bases. CDR3 length: 16 amino acids. V lost 5 bases, J lost 5 bases, and 19 bases lay in between. Germline V CDR1 and CDR2: SEHNR, FQNEAQ (reference sequence).

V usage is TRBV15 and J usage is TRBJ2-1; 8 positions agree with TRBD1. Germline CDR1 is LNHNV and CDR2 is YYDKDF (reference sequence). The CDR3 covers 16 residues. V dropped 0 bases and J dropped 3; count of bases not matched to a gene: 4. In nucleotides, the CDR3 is TGTGCCACCAGCAGAGATAGGACAGGGTTCTACAATGAGCAGTTCTTC. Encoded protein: CATSRDRTGFYNEQFF.

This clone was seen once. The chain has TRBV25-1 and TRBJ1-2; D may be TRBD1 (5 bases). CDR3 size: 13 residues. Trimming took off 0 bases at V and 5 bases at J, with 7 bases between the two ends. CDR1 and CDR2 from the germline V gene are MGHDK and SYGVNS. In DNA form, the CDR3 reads TGTGCCAGCAGTGAATATGGGGCTTATGGCTACACCTTC. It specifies CASSEYGAYGYTF.

The CDR3 DNA reads as TGTGCCAGCAGCTTAGGCGGGAGTGCTTCCTACGAGCAGTACTTC. It is translated as CASSLGGSASYEQYF. This chain uses TRBV7-2 with TRBJ2-7; TRBD2 matches at 7 bases. Per germline, CDR1 SGHTA and CDR2 FQGNSA. The CDR3 has 15 amino acids. V was pared by 1 base and J by 1 base, with 4 bases of the junction left unmatched. Supplemented by reference TRBV7-2 and TRBJ2-7, the full variable domain reads GAGVSQSPSNKVTEKGKDVELRCDPISGHTALYWYRQSLGQGLEFLIYFQGNSAPDKSGLPSDRFSAERTGGSVSTLTIQRTQQEDSAVYLCASSLGGSASYEQYFGPGTRLTVT.

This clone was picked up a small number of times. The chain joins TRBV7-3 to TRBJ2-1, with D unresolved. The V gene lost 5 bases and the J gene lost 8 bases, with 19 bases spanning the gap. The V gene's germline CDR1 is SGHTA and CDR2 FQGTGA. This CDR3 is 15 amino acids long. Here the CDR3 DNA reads TGTGCCAGCAGCCCCCCCGGGTCCCGTGGCGATGAGCAGTTCTTC. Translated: CASSPPGSRGDEQFF.

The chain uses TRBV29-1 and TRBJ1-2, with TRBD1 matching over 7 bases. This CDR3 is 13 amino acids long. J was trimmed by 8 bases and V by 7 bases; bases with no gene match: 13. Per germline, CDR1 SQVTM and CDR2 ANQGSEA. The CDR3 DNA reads TGCAGCGCCTGGGACAGCGCGAAGGGAGGCTACACCTTC. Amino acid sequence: CSAWDSAKGGYTF.

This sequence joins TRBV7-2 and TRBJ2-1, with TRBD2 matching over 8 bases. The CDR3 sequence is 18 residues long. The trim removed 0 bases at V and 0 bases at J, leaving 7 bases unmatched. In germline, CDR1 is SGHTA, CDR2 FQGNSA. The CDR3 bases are TGTGCCAGCAGCTTAGCATCAGCCAGCGGGAGCTCCTACAATGAGCAGTTCTTC. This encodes CASSLASASGSSYNEQFF.

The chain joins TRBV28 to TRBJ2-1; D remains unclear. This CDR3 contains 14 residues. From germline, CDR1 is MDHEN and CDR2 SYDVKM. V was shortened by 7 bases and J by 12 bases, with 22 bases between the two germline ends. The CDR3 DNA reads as TGTGCCAGCACCCTTGGCGCCAGGCAGGAAGGGCAGTTCTTC. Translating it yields CASTLGARQEGQFF.

CDR3 bases: TGTGCCAGCAGCTTAGGTCCCTCCCACAGAGGGCAGCCCCAGCATTTT. It codes for CASSLGPSHRGQPQHF. The chain links TRBV7-9 to TRBJ1-5; D is unclear. V was shortened by 1 base and J by 7 bases, with 17 bases between the two germline ends. Germline V lookup: CDR1 SEHNR, CDR2 FQNEAQ (reference sequence). This CDR3 is built from 16 residues.

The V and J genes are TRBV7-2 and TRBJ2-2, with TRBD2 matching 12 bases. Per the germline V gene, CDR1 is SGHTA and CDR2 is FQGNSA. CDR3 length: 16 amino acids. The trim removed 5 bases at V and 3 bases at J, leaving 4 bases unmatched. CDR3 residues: CASSTRTSGDTGELFF. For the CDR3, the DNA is TGTGCCAGCAGCACGCGGACTAGCGGGGACACCGGGGAGCTGTTTTTT.

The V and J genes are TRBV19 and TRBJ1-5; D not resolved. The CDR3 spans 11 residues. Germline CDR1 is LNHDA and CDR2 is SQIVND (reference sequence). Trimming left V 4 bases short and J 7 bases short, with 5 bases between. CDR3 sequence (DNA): TGTGCCAGTAGTAGTGGCCAGCCCCAGCATTTT. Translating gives CASSSGQPQHF.

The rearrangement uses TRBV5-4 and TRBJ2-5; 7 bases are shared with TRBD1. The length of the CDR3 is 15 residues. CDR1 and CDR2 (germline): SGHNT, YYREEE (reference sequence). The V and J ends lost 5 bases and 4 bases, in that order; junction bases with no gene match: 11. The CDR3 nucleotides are TGTGCCAGCAGGGCGACAGGGACAGAGTCAGAGACCCAGTACTTC. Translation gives CASRATGTESETQYF.

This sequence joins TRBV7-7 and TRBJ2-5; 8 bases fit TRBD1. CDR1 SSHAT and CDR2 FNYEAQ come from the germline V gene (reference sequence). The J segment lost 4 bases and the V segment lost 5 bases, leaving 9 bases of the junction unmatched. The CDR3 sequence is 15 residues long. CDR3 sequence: CASSLTDRGRETQYF. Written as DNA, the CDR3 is TGTGCCAGCAGCCTCACCGACAGGGGACGAGAGACCCAGTACTTC.

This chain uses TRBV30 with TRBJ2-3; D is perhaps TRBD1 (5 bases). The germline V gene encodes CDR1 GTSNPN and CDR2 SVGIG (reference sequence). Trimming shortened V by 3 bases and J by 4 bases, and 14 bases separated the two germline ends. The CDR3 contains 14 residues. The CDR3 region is CAWSGSQGADTQYF. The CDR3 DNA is TGTGCCTGGAGCGGCAGCCAAGGGGCAGATACGCAGTATTTT.